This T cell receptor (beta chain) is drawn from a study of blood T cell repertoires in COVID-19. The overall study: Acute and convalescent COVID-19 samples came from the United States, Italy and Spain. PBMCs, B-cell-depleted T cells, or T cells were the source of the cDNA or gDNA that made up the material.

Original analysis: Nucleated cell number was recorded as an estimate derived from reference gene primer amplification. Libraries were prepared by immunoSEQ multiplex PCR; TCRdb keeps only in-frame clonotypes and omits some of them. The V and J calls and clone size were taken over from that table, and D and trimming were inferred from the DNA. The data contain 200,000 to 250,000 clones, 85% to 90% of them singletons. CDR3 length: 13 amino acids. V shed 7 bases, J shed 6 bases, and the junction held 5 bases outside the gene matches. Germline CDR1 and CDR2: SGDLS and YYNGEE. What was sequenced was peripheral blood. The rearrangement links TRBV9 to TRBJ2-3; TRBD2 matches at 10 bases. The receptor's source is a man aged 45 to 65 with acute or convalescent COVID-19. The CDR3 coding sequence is TGTGCCAGCCAACTAGCGGGGATGGATACGCAGTATTTT. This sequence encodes CASQLAGMDTQYF. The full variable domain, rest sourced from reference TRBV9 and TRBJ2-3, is DSGVTQTPKHLITATGQRVTLRCSPRSGDLSVYWYQQSLDQGLQFLIQYYNGEERAKGNILERFSAQQFPDLHSELNLSSLELGDSALYFCASQLAGMDTQYFGPGTRLTVL.